The 7 T cell receptor beta chains listed next were all sequenced from one sample in a study of T cell responses to AZD1222 COVID-19 vaccine. Clones were read by immunoSEQ multiplex PCR, and TCRdb kept only the in-frame ones, dropping some. The sample shows some 150,000 clones, approximately 90% of them seen only once. This specimen was peripheral blood, taken 28 days after the second AZD1222 dose. The origin of the receptors is an adult who received the AZD1222 COVID-19 vaccine.

The V call is TRBV9, the J call TRBJ2-3; 10 bases map to TRBD2. From germline, CDR1 is SGDLS and CDR2 YYNGEE. The junction had 8 bases not matched to a gene; V was cut back by 5 bases and J by 5 bases. This CDR3 is built from 15 residues. The CDR3 region is CASSRSSSGRDTQYF. DNA of the CDR3: TGTGCCAGCAGTCGTAGTTCTAGCGGGAGAGATACGCAGTATTTT.

This clone has only a few counts. This chain joins TRBV12-3 or TRBV12-4 and TRBJ1-1; no definite D call. This CDR3 comprises 13 residues. V was cut by 3 bases and J by 1 base, with 6 bases left in between. The CDR3 sequence is CASSFYPNTEAFF. In DNA, the CDR3 is TGTGCCAGCAGTTTTTATCCGAACACTGAAGCTTTCTTT.

CDR3 sequence: CASSQGVGYGYTF. CDR3 in DNA: TGTGCCAGCAGCCAGGGGGTTGGCTATGGCTACACCTTC. The V gene is TRBV3-1 (or the pseudogene TRBV3-2), the J gene TRBJ1-2; D is perhaps TRBD1 (5 bases). The germline V gene encodes CDR1 LGHDT and CDR2 YNNKEL (reference sequence). The CDR3 is 13 residues long. V shed 3 bases and J shed 4 bases, with 9 bases lying between them.

This clone was seen just once. This sequence joins TRBV11-2 and TRBJ1-4; 12 bases align to TRBD1. The germline V gene encodes CDR1 SGHAT and CDR2 FQNNGV. The CDR3 spans 16 residues. Losses at the gene ends were 0 bases for V and 8 bases for J; bases not matched to a gene: 4. The CDR3 DNA reads as TGTGCCAGCAGCTTAGAGGGACAGGGGGCTGGAGAAAAACTGTTTTTT. It codes for CASSLEGQGAGEKLFF.

The chain carries TRBV29-1 and TRBJ2-7; TRBD1 is a possible D gene (5 bases). The germline V gene has CDR1 SQVTM and CDR2 ANQGSEA. This CDR3 is built from 12 residues. Trimming removed 8 bases from V and 4 bases from J, with 15 bases in between. The DNA for the CDR3 is TGCAGCACCCTGACAGACCAATACGAGCAGTACTTC. Its translation is CSTLTDQYEQYF.

V usage is TRBV7-9 and J usage is TRBJ2-7; D is ambiguous. Germline V gives CDR1 SEHNR, CDR2 FQNEAQ (reference sequence). Trimming cost V 5 bases and J 3 bases, with 14 bases left between them. This CDR3 contains 14 residues. Here the CDR3 DNA reads TGTGCCAGCAGCCAACCACAAGGGATCTACGAGCAGTACTTC. Translation: CASSQPQGIYEQYF.

CDR3 loop: CASSFARDGGELFF. CDR3 coding DNA: TGTGCCAGCAGCTTTGCCAGGGACGGCGGGGAGCTGTTTTTT. This chain links TRBV12-1 with TRBJ2-2. TRBV12-1 constitutes a pseudogene. The CDR3 extends over 14 amino acids.